This T cell receptor (beta chain) was sequenced for a study of spatial heterogeneity in lung cancer. Turning to the study itself: Across the raw uncorrected reads, a unique TCR and UMI combination was observed, on average, more than ten times.

TCRdb fed the 5' RACE reads into MiXCR, producing one record per CDR3 protein. Seen here are about 60,000 distinct CDR3 sequences, about 8% observed once, and the top ten hold about 15%. This clonotype has a handful of counts. Indicated time point: sample taken at primary tumor resection. The study sequenced unsorted whole RNA from tumor, nontumor lung or frozen PBMC. This sample comprised PBMCs, obtained at surgery. The receptor was isolated from a female donor with early-stage non-small cell lung cancer.

The CDR3 region is CASRDGYTYEQYF. CDR3 coding DNA: TGTGCCAGCAGGGACGGATATACCTACGAGCAGTACTTC. The J gene is TRBJ2-7, the V gene TRBV25-1; unclear D gene. The V gene lost 6 bases and the J gene lost 2 bases, with 11 bases spanning the gap. The CDR3 totals 13 residues. Germline-derived CDR1 and CDR2 are MGHDK and SYGVNS.